Below, 7 T cell receptor beta chains from the same sample are listed, as sequenced in a study of shared clonotypes between healthy human individuals. Clones were sequenced by immunoSEQ multiplex PCR, and TCRdb holds only the in-frame ones, with some missing. The profile covers about 2.2 million clones, with roughly 95% appearing a single time and approximately 1.6% taken by the ten largest. Selected positively for CCR7 and CD45RO-negative, naive CD8 cells excluded terminally differentiated effector memory CD45RA+ cells. Sequenced material: naive CD8+ T cells from PBMCs. These receptors originate from a man between 18 and 29 years old in good health. Some clones in this sample may be carry-over from other donors' samples.

The chain links TRBV19 to TRBJ1-2, with 8 bases that match TRBD1. Unmatched junction bases numbered 5, after V lost 5 bases and J lost 0 bases. The CDR3 has 15 amino acids. Germline V gene sequence: CDR1 LNHDA, CDR2 SQIVND (reference sequence). Here the CDR3 reads CASSGPGGPNYGYTF. DNA for the CDR3: TGTGCCAGTAGTGGACCAGGGGGCCCTAACTATGGCTACACCTTC.

J is TRBJ1-1 and V is TRBV10-1; 11 bases agree with TRBD1. Trimming removed 3 bases from V and 2 bases from J; junction bases left unmatched: 2. CDR3 size: 15 residues. Germline V gives CDR1 WNHNN, CDR2 SYGVQD (reference sequence). The CDR3 nucleotides read TGCGCCAGCAGTGAAAGGACAGGGGGCAACACTGAAGCTTTCTTT. Protein product: CASSERTGGNTEAFF.

This chain uses TRBV27 with TRBJ1-1, with D possibly being TRBD1 (6 bases). V gave up 5 bases and J gave up 3 bases, with 10 bases separating them. Per the germline V gene, CDR1 is MNHEY and CDR2 is SMNVEV (reference sequence). This CDR3 region has 13 residues. CDR3: CASSGQYHTEAFF. CDR3 in DNA: TGTGCCAGCAGTGGACAGTATCACACTGAAGCTTTCTTT.

This chain joins TRBV5-6 and TRBJ2-1; D remains ambiguous. Trimming cost V 4 bases and J 3 bases, with 14 bases left between them. The CDR3 runs 15 residues. Germline lookup yields CDR1 SGHDT and CDR2 YYEEEE. The CDR3 sequence is CASSGAVPNYNEQFF. CDR3 nucleotide sequence: TGTGCCAGCAGCGGTGCGGTGCCGAACTACAATGAGCAGTTCTTC.

CDR3 sequence (DNA): TGCGCCAGCAGTGGACTAGAGAGGGAGACCCAGTACTTC. This encodes CASSGLERETQYF. V and J are TRBV10-2 and TRBJ2-5, with D perhaps matching TRBD2 (6 bases). V gave up 4 bases and J gave up 5 bases, with 11 bases separating them. Germline V gene sequence: CDR1 WSHSY, CDR2 SAAADI. The CDR3 consists of 13 residues.

As regards this clone: This sample includes further DNA sequences coding for the same CDR3. This chain connects TRBV5-6 to TRBJ2-1; D not certain. CDR1 and CDR2 (germline): SGHDT, YYEEEE. V lost 0 bases and J lost 1, with 5 bases in between. This CDR3 is built from 14 residues. The CDR3 loop is CASSLGGSYNEQFF. The CDR3 nucleotides are TGTGCCAGCAGCTTGGGGGGTTCCTACAATGAGCAGTTCTTC.

This clone is a singleton in its sample. The chain employs TRBV7-9 and TRBJ2-1; 11 positions match TRBD2. The CDR3 contains 16 residues. Per the germline V gene, CDR1 is SEHNR and CDR2 is FQNEAQ (reference sequence). Trimming removed 5 bases from V and 5 bases from J; junction bases left unmatched: 8. The CDR3 coding sequence is TGTGCCAGCAGCCACCCCGGGACTAGCGGTAACAATGAGCAGTTCTTC. Translated: CASSHPGTSGNNEQFF.